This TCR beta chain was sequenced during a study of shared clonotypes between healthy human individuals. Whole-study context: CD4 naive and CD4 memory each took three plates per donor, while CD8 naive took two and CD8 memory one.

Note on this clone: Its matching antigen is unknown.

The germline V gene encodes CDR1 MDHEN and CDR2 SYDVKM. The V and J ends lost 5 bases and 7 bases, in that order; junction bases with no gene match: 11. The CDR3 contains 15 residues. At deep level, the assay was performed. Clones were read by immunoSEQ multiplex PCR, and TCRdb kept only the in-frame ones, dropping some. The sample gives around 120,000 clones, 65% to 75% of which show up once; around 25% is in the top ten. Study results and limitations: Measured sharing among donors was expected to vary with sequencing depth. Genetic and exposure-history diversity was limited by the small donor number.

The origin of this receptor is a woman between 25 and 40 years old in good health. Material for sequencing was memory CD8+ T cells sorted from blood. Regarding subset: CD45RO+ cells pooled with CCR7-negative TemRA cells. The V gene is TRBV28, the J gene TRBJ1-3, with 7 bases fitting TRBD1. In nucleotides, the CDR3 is TGTGCCAGCAGTCCAGGGACAGTAGAGCGGAACACCATATATTTT. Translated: CASSPGTVERNTIYF.